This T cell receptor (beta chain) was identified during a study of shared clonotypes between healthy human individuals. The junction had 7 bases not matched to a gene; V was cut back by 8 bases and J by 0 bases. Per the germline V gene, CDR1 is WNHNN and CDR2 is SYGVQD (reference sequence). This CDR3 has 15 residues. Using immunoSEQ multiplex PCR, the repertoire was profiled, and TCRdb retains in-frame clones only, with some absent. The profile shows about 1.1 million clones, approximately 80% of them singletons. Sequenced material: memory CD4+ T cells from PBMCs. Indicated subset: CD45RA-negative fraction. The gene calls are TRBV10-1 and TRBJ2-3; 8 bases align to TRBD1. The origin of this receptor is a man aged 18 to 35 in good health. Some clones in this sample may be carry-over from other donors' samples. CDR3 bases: TGCGCCAGCTCCCGACGACAGGGGAGCACAGATACGCAGTATTTT. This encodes CASSRRQGSTDTQYF.